A selection of T cell receptor beta chains follows, all from one sample in a study of long-term antiretroviral therapy in people with HIV. Data came from immunoSEQ multiplex PCR; TCRdb stores just in-frame clones and leaves some out. Here the sample spans roughly 30,000 clones, just under 90% being singletons. The sample in question was unsorted PBMCs, obtained 3.2 years before starting antiretroviral therapy. The source of these receptors is a man in his fifties or sixties with HIV. Both conserved end residues are part of each CDR3. A D gene is named only where the DNA matches it firmly. Size is stated for part of the rows, as once, few or many counts, or as a class when the clone is expanded.

d_call,j_call,clone_size,v_call,cdr3_aa,cdr3_nt
-,TRBJ2-7,-,TRBV7-3,CASSSLPGEQYF,TGTGCCAGCAGCTCTCTGCCCGGCGAGCAGTACTTC
-,TRBJ1-2,once,TRBV7-9,CASSFTGPERYGYTF,TGTGCCAGCAGCTTTACAGGGCCCGAGAGATATGGCTACACCTTC
-,TRBJ2-7,-,TRBV6-1,CASSEGPSVPYEQYF,TGTGCCAGCAGTGAAGGCCCCAGCGTACCCTACGAGCAGTACTTC
TRBD2,TRBJ2-5,-,TRBV19,CASSRGLAETQYF,TGTGCCAGTAGTAGGGGACTAGCGGAGACCCAGTACTTC
-,TRBJ2-7,-,TRBV7-3,CASSLYEGYEQYF,TGTGCCAGCAGCTTATATGAGGGGTACGAGCAGTACTTC
TRBD1,TRBJ2-7,-,TRBV18,CASSPLNGQGGVGEQYF,TGTGCCAGCTCACCCCTAAATGGACAGGGTGGGGTAGGCGAGCAGTACTTC
TRBD2,TRBJ2-1,once,TRBV7-3,CASSLNSGSYNEQFF,TGTGCCAGCAGCTTAAATAGCGGGAGTTACAATGAGCAGTTCTTC
-,TRBJ1-1,-,TRBV7-8,CASSLVPGENTEAFF,TGTGCCAGCAGCTTAGTCCCCGGGGAAAACACTGAAGCTTTCTTT
TRBD2,TRBJ2-7,-,TRBV27,CASSSSGTRNEQYF,TGTGCCAGCAGTTCCTCCGGGACTAGAAACGAGCAGTACTTC
-,TRBJ1-2,once,TRBV13,CASSLYRNTYGDYGYTF,TGTGCCAGCAGCTTGTATCGTAACACTTACGGAGACTATGGCTACACCTTC
-,TRBJ1-6,-,TRBV9,CASSVEGDDNSPLHF,TGTGCCAGCAGCGTAGAGGGAGATGATAATTCACCCCTCCACTTT
-,TRBJ2-5,-,TRBV5-6,CASSSRLRQEETQYF,TGTGCCAGCAGCTCTCGCCTGAGACAGGAGGAGACCCAGTACTTC
-,TRBJ2-7,-,TRBV7-5,CARSLEYGEAVEQYF,TGTGCCAGAAGCTTAGAGTATGGAGAGGCAGTAGAGCAGTACTTC
TRBD2,TRBJ2-1,-,TRBV18,CASSPGTTRYNEQFF,TGTGCCAGCTCACCAGGGACTACTAGATACAATGAGCAGTTCTTC
TRBD1,TRBJ1-5,-,TRBV30,CAWSDRAEQPQHF,TGTGCCTGGTCGGACAGGGCGGAACAGCCCCAGCATTTT
-,TRBJ2-1,-,TRBV5-1,CASSPQPAYNEQFF,TGCGCCAGCAGTCCCCAGCCCGCCTACAATGAGCAGTTCTTC
-,TRBJ1-1,-,TRBV14,CASSQRERQLNTEAFF,TGTGCCAGCAGCCAACGGGAAAGACAGTTGAACACTGAAGCTTTCTTT
TRBD2,TRBJ2-3,-,TRBV10-3,CASAGLAGGPGRDTQYF,TGTGCCAGCGCGGGACTAGCGGGAGGGCCAGGGAGAGATACGCAGTATTTT
TRBD1,TRBJ1-2,few,TRBV11-2,CASSLGQGYGYTF,TGTGCCAGCAGCTTAGGACAGGGTTATGGCTACACCTTC
-,TRBJ1-1,-,TRBV6-5,CASRGPTENTEAFF,TGTGCCAGCAGGGGACCTACAGAGAACACTGAAGCTTTCTTT
TRBD1,TRBJ1-1,few,TRBV7-9,CASSGTGGNTEAFF,TGTGCCAGCAGCGGGACAGGGGGCAACACTGAAGCTTTCTTT
TRBD2,TRBJ2-1,-,TRBV28,CASSPPGLAGGPAMGEQFF,TGTGCCAGCAGTCCCCCGGGACTAGCGGGGGGGCCGGCTATGGGTGAGCAGTTCTTC
TRBD1,TRBJ2-3,-,TRBV5-1,CASSRGTGGDTDTQYF,TGCGCCAGCAGCCGAGGGACAGGGGGTGATACAGATACGCAGTATTTT
TRBD2,TRBJ2-7,-,TRBV2,CASKIVSGRTYEQYF,TGTGCCAGCAAAATAGTTAGCGGGAGGACCTACGAGCAGTACTTC
-,TRBJ1-1,-,TRBV2,CASSIQTVNTEAFF,TGTGCCAGCAGTATACAGACAGTAAACACTGAAGCTTTCTTT
-,TRBJ2-1,few,TRBV11-2,CASSKSGDEQFF,TGTGCCAGCAGCAAGTCAGGCGATGAGCAGTTCTTC
-,TRBJ2-5,-,TRBV7-2,CASSSWTVGGAQYF,TGTGCCAGCAGCTCCTGGACGGTTGGAGGGGCCCAGTACTTC
-,TRBJ1-5,-,TRBV19,CASSAYRDNQPQHF,TGTGCCAGTAGTGCCTACAGGGACAATCAGCCCCAGCATTTT
-,TRBJ1-6,few,TRBV5-1,CASSLEGTYNSPLHF,TGCGCCAGCAGCTTGGAAGGGACCTATAATTCACCCCTCCACTTT
-,TRBJ2-7,once,TRBV30,CAWSLWTASYEQYF,TGTGCCTGGAGCCTTTGGACGGCTTCCTACGAGCAGTACTTC
-,TRBJ1-2,-,TRBV28,CASATVNYGYTF,TGTGCCAGCGCGACAGTTAACTATGGCTACACCTTC
-,TRBJ2-3,-,TRBV5-1,CASSGDSATDTQYF,TGCGCCAGCAGCGGGGACTCCGCCACAGATACGCAGTATTTT
-,TRBJ2-5,-,TRBV11-2,CASSLPPESETQYF,TGTGCCAGCAGCTTACCCCCAGAATCAGAGACCCAGTACTTC
-,TRBJ1-2,few,TRBV6-1,CASTHFTQRDYGYTF,TGTGCCAGCACCCATTTCACTCAGAGGGACTATGGCTACACCTTC
TRBD1,TRBJ1-5,-,TRBV7-2,CASSLVGQGQPQHF,TGTGCCAGCAGCTTAGTTGGACAGGGCCAGCCCCAGCATTTT
-,TRBJ2-1,-,TRBV15,CATSRDPTRNNEQFF,TGTGCCACCAGCAGAGACCCCACTCGAAACAATGAGCAGTTCTTC
-,TRBJ2-7,-,TRBV4-1,CASSQDVPGSSYEQYF,TGCGCCAGCAGCCAAGATGTTCCTGGTAGCTCCTACGAGCAGTACTTC
-,TRBJ2-7,-,TRBV21-1,CASSNRTGILSFASYEQYF,TGTGCCAGCAGCAACCGGACAGGAATCCTTTCCTTCGCCTCCTACGAGCAGTACTTC
-,TRBJ1-3,-,TRBV15,CATSALWGKDPGNTIYF,TGTGCCACCAGCGCTCTGTGGGGCAAGGACCCTGGAAACACCATATATTTT
-,TRBJ2-1,-,TRBV20-1,CSASRLNEQFF,TGCAGTGCTAGTCGGCTGAATGAGCAGTTCTTC
-,TRBJ2-7,-,TRBV29-1,CSVEVSGDSYEQYF,TGCAGCGTTGAGGTTAGCGGAGACTCCTACGAGCAGTACTTC
TRBD2,TRBJ2-3,-,TRBV14,CASSQDPPGLADFTDTQYF,TGTGCCAGCAGCCAAGACCCGCCGGGACTAGCGGATTTCACAGATACGCAGTATTTT
TRBD2,TRBJ2-3,-,TRBV4-1,CASSQQGRPGLAGGPGPNSQYF,TGCGCCAGCAGCCAACAGGGACGACCCGGACTAGCGGGAGGGCCGGGCCCCAATTCGCAGTATTTT
TRBD2,TRBJ2-2,-,TRBV7-9,CASSPTSGRRDGELFF,TGTGCCAGCAGCCCCACTAGCGGGAGGAGAGACGGGGAGCTGTTTTTT
TRBD2,TRBJ2-5,-,TRBV5-6,CASSSLLLAGWGETQYF,TGTGCCAGCAGCTCCCTTTTGTTAGCGGGATGGGGAGAGACCCAGTACTTC
-,TRBJ1-3,-,TRBV10-3,CAISESRMGNTIYF,TGTGCCATCAGTGAGAGTCGGATGGGGAACACCATATATTTT
-,TRBJ1-2,-,TRBV18,CASSPEGSIDGYTF,TGTGCCAGCTCACCAGAAGGTTCGATTGATGGCTACACCTTC
TRBD2,TRBJ2-1,-,TRBV18,CASSPTGIAGGPNYNEQFF,TGTGCCAGCTCACCAACCGGAATAGCGGGAGGGCCTAACTACAATGAGCAGTTCTTC
TRBD2,TRBJ2-7,-,TRBV10-3,CAISSSGSFYEQYF,TGTGCCATCAGCAGTAGCGGGAGTTTCTACGAGCAGTACTTC
-,TRBJ1-1,few,TRBV6-6,CASSLSGTGNTEAFF,TGTGCCAGCAGTTTATCCGGGACGGGGAACACTGAAGCTTTCTTT